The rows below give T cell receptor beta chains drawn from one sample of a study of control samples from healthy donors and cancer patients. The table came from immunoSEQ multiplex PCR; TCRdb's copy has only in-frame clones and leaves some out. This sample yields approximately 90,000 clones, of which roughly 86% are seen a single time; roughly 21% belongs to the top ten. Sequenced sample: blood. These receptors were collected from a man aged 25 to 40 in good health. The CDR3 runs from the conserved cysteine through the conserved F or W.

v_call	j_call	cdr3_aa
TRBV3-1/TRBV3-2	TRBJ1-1	CASSLGQENAEAFF
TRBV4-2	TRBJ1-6	CASSLISGQGNSPLHF
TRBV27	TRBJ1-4	CASSFRVSTNEKLFF
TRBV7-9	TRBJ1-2	CASSSVTGLGGYTF
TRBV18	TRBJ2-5	CASSPPPAGGRETQYF
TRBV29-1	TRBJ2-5	CSVARLWGHSSRETQYF
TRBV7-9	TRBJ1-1	CASSLGQGANTEAFF
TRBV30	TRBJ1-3	CAWNSGNTIYF
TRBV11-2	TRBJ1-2	CASSLKLGNYGYTF
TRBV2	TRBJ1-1	CASSRRKVNTEAFF
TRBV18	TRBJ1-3	CASSGSRSAGNTIYF
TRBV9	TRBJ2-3	CASSVGVYSTDTQYF
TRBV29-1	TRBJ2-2	CSVSLGGTGELFF
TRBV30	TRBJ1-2	CAWRTIYGYTF
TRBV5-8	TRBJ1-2	CASSPSPKGILYGYTF
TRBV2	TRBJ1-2	CASSETVDRGLAGYTF
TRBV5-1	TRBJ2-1	CASSLFPPGEQFF
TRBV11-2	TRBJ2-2	CASSLGRVGELFF
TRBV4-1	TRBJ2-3	CASSQARGLSRGEYF
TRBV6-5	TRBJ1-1	CASTFTGGDTEAFF
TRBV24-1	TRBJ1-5	CATFRWSNQPQHF
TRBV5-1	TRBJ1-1	CASSLEGERLFEAFF
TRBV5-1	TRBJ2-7	CASSFGASYEQYF
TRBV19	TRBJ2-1	CASSMRPRLAGSYTEQFF
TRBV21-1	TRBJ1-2	CASSKCPSGTGRNYGYTF
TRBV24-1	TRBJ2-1	CATSDSGTNEQFF
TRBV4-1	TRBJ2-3	CASSQTLKGGQTSTDTQYF
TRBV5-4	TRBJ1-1	CASQQRQGGYTEAFF
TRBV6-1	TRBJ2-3	CASSEGQGAVDTQYF
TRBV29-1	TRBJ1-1	CSGKQGKNTEAFF
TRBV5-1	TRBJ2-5	CASSLGVGSETQYF
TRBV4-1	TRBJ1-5	CASSQEYPGNQPQHF
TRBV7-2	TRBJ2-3	CASSQIAGGGTDTQYF
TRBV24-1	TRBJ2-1	CATRDSYQSNEQFF
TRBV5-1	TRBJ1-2	CASSLLGSNYGYTF
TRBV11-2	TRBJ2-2	CASSLSRVNTGELFF
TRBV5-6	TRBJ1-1	CASTRTGTGGFLGTEAFF
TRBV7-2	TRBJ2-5	CASLLQGGRETQYF
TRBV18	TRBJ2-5	CASSPTLQETQYF
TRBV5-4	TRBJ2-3	CASSLFVGGTDTQYF
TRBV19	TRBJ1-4	CASNEGTNEKLFF
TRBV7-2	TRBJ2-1	CASSLSGTGGNREQFF
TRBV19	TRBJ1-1	CASMGDVYEAFF
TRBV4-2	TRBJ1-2	CASSQDHREGYGYTF
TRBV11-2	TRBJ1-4	CASSILSGPEKLFF
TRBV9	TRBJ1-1	CASSAQGNTEAFF
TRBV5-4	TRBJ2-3	CASSLRDADTQYF
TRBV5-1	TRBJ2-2	CASSSTGSNTGELFF
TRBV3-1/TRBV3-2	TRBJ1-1	CASRLGVRGNTEAFF